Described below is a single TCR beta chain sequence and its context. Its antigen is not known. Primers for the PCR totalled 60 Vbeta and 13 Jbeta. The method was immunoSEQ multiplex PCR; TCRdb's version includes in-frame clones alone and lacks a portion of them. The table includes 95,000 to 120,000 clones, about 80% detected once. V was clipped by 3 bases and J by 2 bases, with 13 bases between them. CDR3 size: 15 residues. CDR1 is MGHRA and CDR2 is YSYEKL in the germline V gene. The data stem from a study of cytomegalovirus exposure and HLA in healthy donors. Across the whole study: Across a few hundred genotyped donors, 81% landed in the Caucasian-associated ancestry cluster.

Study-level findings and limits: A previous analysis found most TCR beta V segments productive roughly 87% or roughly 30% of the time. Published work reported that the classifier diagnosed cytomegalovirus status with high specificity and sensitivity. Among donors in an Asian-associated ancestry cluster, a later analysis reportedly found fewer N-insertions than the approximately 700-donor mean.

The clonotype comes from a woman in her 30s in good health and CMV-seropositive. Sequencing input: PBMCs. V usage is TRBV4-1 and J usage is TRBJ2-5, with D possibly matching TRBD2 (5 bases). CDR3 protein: CASSHYSGTQETQYF. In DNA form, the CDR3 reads TGCGCCAGCAGCCACTACAGCGGTACTCAAGAGACCCAGTACTTC.